This TCR beta chain was captured in a study of blood T cell repertoires in COVID-19. The data were produced by immunoSEQ multiplex PCR, yet TCRdb's version contains in-frame clones alone and is incomplete. Of about 340,000 clones listed, 86% are singletons. J gave up 3 bases and V 4 bases, and 8 bases lay outside the gene matches. CDR3 length: 15 residues. Looked up from germline, CDR1 is SEHNR and CDR2 is FQNEAQ (reference sequence). This TCR derives from a woman aged 60-75 years with COVID-19, enrolled during active disease. This chain links TRBV7-9 with TRBJ2-7; TRBD1 aligns across 8 bases. Sequenced sample: peripheral blood. Written as DNA, the CDR3 is TGTGCCAGCAGCTCTCCTCAGGGGGCCATCTACGAGCAGTACTTC. Its translation: CASSSPQGAIYEQYF.